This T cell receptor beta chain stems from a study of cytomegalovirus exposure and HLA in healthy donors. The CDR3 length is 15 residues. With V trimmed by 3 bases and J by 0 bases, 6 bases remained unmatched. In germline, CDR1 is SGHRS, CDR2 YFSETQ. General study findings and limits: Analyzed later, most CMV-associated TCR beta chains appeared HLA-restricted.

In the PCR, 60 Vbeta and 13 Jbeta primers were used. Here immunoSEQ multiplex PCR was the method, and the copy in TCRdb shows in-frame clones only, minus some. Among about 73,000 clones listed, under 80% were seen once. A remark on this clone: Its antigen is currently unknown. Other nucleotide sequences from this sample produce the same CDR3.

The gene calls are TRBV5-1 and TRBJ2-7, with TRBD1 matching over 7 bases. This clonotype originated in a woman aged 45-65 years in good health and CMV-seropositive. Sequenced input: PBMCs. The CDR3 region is CASSYLPGGSYEQYV. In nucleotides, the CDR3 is TGCGCCAGCAGCTATCTCCCAGGGGGCTCCTACGAGCAGTACGTC.